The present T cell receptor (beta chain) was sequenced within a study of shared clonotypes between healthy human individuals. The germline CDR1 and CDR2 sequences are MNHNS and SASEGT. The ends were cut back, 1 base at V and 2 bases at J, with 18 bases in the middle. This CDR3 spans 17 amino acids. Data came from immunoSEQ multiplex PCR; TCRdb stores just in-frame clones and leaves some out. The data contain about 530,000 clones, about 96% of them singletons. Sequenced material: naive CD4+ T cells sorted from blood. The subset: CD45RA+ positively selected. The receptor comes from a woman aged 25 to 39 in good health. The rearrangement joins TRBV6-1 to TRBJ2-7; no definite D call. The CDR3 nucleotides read TGTGCCAGCAGTGAAGTTAGGACCCTTCGTCTCGCCTACGAGCAGTACTTC. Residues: CASSEVRTLRLAYEQYF.